A single sample is the source of the 29 T cell receptor beta chains below, sequenced in a study of shared clonotypes between healthy human individuals. Only in-frame clones appear in the TCRdb table, and some are missing; sequencing was by immunoSEQ multiplex PCR. The table has about half a million clones, about 76% seen once. The sample comprised PBMCs. These receptors came from a woman between 40 and 50 years old in good health. Some clones in this sample may be carry-over from other donors' samples.

The J gene is TRBJ1-1, the V gene TRBV2, with a possible D match to TRBD1 (5 bases). V was pared by 4 bases and J by 1 base, with 7 bases between. Germline assignment: CDR1 SNHLY and CDR2 FYNNEI. This CDR3 contains 13 residues. The CDR3 region is CASSVRGNTEAFF. The CDR3 DNA reads as TGTGCCAGCAGTGTTAGGGGGAACACTGAAGCTTTCTTT.

The chain has TRBV11-2 and TRBJ2-7; D gene unclear. CDR1 and CDR2 from the germline V gene are SGHAT and FQNNGV. This CDR3 is 13 amino acids long. V lost 1 base, J lost 0 bases, and 4 bases lay in between. The CDR3 reads CASSLGRSYEQYF. For the CDR3, the DNA is TGTGCCAGCAGCTTAGGACGCTCCTACGAGCAGTACTTC.

This clone came up a few times. The chain couples TRBV20-1 to TRBJ2-7, with TRBD2 as a possible D gene (6 bases). Trimming removed 5 bases from V and 3 bases from J, with 8 bases in between. Germline CDR1 is DFQATT and CDR2 is SNEGSKA (reference sequence). The CDR3 has 11 residues. The CDR3 DNA is TGCAGTGCTGCGGACTACTACGAGCAGTACTTC. It codes for CSAADYYEQYF.

The CDR3 DNA follows: TGTGCCTGGAGTGTACCCCAACAGGGGGCCGGGGAGCTGTTTTTT. The encoded protein is CAWSVPQQGAGELFF. The chain combines TRBV30 with TRBJ2-2, with 8 positions matching TRBD1. Losses at the gene ends were 0 bases for V and 6 bases for J; bases not matched to a gene: 6. Germline CDR1 is GTSNPN and CDR2 is SVGIG (reference sequence). This CDR3 region has 15 residues.

The chain has TRBV12-5 and TRBJ2-1; 12 bases map to TRBD1. The germline V gene encodes CDR1 LGHNT and CDR2 FRNRAP. J gave up 4 bases and V 8 bases, and 12 bases lay outside the gene matches. The CDR3 runs 17 residues. CDR3 DNA: TGTGCTAGTAGCCGGGACAGGGGGCTAGCGGAGTACAATGAGCAGTTCTTC. The encoded protein is CASSRDRGLAEYNEQFF.

The gene calls are TRBV7-2 and TRBJ2-5, with D possibly being TRBD1 (5 bases). Germline loops: CDR1 SGHTA, CDR2 FQGNSA. This CDR3 comprises 14 residues. V gave up 5 bases and J gave up 2 bases, with 12 bases separating them. CDR3 residues: CASSPDRVQETQYF. CDR3 nucleotides: TGTGCCAGCAGCCCAGACAGAGTACAAGAGACCCAGTACTTC.

The J gene is TRBJ2-6, the V gene TRBV7-8; TRBD1 matches at 10 bases. Germline V gene lookup returns CDR1 SGHVS and CDR2 FQNEAQ. The CDR3 has 17 amino acids. V trimming: 5 bases; J trimming: 2 bases; junction bases outside the gene matches: 6. CDR3: CASSHGDRGTGANVLTF. The CDR3, as DNA: TGTGCCAGCAGCCATGGGGACAGGGGTACTGGGGCCAACGTCCTGACTTTC.

The CDR3 region is CASSIGQGGHNEQFF. The DNA of the CDR3 is TGTGCCAGTAGTATCGGACAGGGCGGGCACAATGAGCAGTTCTTC. The chain combines TRBV19 with TRBJ2-1; 8 bases are a match to TRBD1. V was pared by 3 bases and J by 5 bases, with 6 bases of the junction left unmatched. The CDR3 totals 15 residues. Germline V CDR1 and CDR2: LNHDA, SQIVND (reference sequence).

This clone was detected once. The chain uses TRBV5-1 and TRBJ2-2, with D possibly matching TRBD1 (6 bases). V dropped 3 bases and J dropped 9 bases, with 18 bases sitting between them. The CDR3 is made up of 15 amino acids. CDR1 and CDR2 (germline): SGHRS, YFSETQ. The CDR3 here is CASSSPDRAGRELFF. The CDR3 coding sequence is TGCGCCAGCAGCTCCCCGGACAGAGCAGGGAGGGAGCTGTTTTTT.

The chain couples TRBV7-3 to TRBJ2-2; D uncertain. The V gene's germline CDR1 is SGHTA and CDR2 FQGTGA. CDR3 length: 13 amino acids. Trimming stripped 8 bases from V and 7 bases from J, with 14 bases between. CDR3 coding DNA: TGTGCCAGCCAAGACTGGTCCGGCGGGGAGCTGTTTTTT. This codes for CASQDWSGGELFF.

In regard to this clone: This likely traces to a read error, being one base from a far larger clone. This sequence joins TRBV7-9 and TRBJ2-7, with D unresolved. This CDR3 is built from 11 residues. CDR1 and CDR2 from the germline V gene are SEHNR and FQNEAQ (reference sequence). CDR3 amino acids: CASSRNYEQHF. CDR3 bases: TGTGCCAGCAGCCGAAACTACGAGCAGCACTTC.

The chain has TRBV18 and TRBJ2-5, with TRBD2 as a possible D gene (6 bases). This CDR3 comprises 14 residues. V lost 3 bases and J lost 11, with 19 bases in between. Germline CDR1 and CDR2: KGHSH and LQKENI. The chain's CDR3 is CASSPPRDDREQYF. Here the CDR3 DNA reads TGTGCCAGCTCACCTCCTCGGGACGATCGGGAGCAGTACTTC.

This rearrangement joins TRBV2 to TRBJ2-1; 9 nucleotides line up with TRBD1. V dropped 7 bases and J dropped 4; count of bases not matched to a gene: 8. The CDR3 consists of 15 residues. Germline V gives CDR1 SNHLY, CDR2 FYNNEI. The CDR3 nucleotides read TGTGCCAGCATCTCGGAACAGGGGGCGTACAATGAGCAGTTCTTC. Translation: CASISEQGAYNEQFF. The variable domain in full, completed from reference TRBV2 and TRBJ2-1, reads EPEVTQTPSHQVTQMGQEVILRCVPISNHLYFYWYRQILGQKVEFLVSFYNNEISEKSEIFDDQFSVERPDGSNFTLKIRSTKLEDSAMYFCASISEQGAYNEQFFGPGTRLTVL.

V and J are TRBV29-1 and TRBJ1-2; D is unresolved. Looked up from germline, CDR1 is SQVTM and CDR2 is ANQGSEA. This CDR3 contains 12 residues. Written as DNA, the CDR3 is TGCACCATACCCCGGGGTAACTATGGCTACACCTTC. Translating gives CTIPRGNYGYTF.

This clone is a singleton in its sample. V and J are TRBV4-2 and TRBJ2-7, with TRBD1 as a possible D gene (5 bases). Germline V CDR1 and CDR2: LGHNA, YNFKEQ. V was pared by 0 bases and J by 2 bases, with 11 bases between. This CDR3 region has 15 residues. CDR3 sequence: CASSQDQGMTYEQYF. CDR3 bases: TGTGCCAGCAGCCAAGATCAGGGAATGACCTACGAGCAGTACTTC.

A note on this clone: This same CDR3 is encoded by further DNA sequences in the sample. The rearrangement joins TRBV7-9 to TRBJ2-5; unclear D gene. Germline CDR1 SEHNR, CDR2 FQNEAQ (reference sequence). This CDR3 has 11 amino acids. Trimming cost V 3 bases and J 5 bases, with 4 bases left between them. This CDR3 reads CASSLMETQYF. CDR3 sequence (DNA): TGTGCCAGCAGCTTGATGGAGACCCAGTACTTC. The full variable domain, rest sourced from reference TRBV7-9 and TRBJ2-5, is DTGVSQNPRHKITKRGQNVTFRCDPISEHNRLYWYRQTLGQGPEFLTYFQNEAQLEKSRLLSDRFSAERPKGSFSTLEIQRTEQGDSAMYLCASSLMETQYFGPGTRLLVL.

Only a few counts were recorded for this clone. The rearrangement uses TRBV5-4 and TRBJ2-7, with 9 bases aligning to TRBD2. Unmatched junction bases numbered 11, after V lost 4 bases and J lost 6 bases. The CDR3 is 15 amino acids. CDR1 and CDR2 from the germline V gene are SGHNT and YYREEE (reference sequence). CDR3 DNA sequence: TGTGCCAGCAGCCCCGGGGCGGGAGGGCCTTCCGAGCAGTACTTC. It codes for CASSPGAGGPSEQYF.

J is TRBJ1-4 and V is TRBV28; TRBD1 agrees at 9 bases. Germline loops: CDR1 MDHEN, CDR2 SYDVKM. V shed 2 bases and J 6 bases; nucleotides not matched to a gene: 7. This CDR3 is 16 amino acids long. CDR3 coding DNA: TGTGCCAGCAGTTTAGTACAGGGGGCGGGGGATGAAAAACTGTTTTTT. Protein sequence: CASSLVQGAGDEKLFF.

This chain uses TRBV4-3 with TRBJ2-1; weak D call: TRBD1 (6 bases). V lost 2 bases and J lost 2, with 10 bases in between. The CDR3 has 15 amino acids. The germline gives CDR1 LGHNA, CDR2 YSLEER. This chain's CDR3 is CASSQQSGAYNEQFF. For the CDR3, the DNA is TGCGCCAGCAGCCAACAGTCAGGGGCCTACAATGAGCAGTTCTTC.

V gene TRBV12-1 combines with J gene TRBJ2-2; whether TRBD2, the table's D call, matches the DNA was not checked. TRBV12-1 is a pseudogene locus. This CDR3 has 15 amino acids. CDR3 nucleotide sequence: TGTGCCAGGACCGGGACTAGCGGGCAAACCGGGGAGCTGTTTTTT. It codes for CARTGTSGQTGELFF.

The V call is TRBV9, the J call TRBJ2-3; D might be TRBD2 (6 bases). This CDR3 is 14 amino acids long. Deletions cut 4 bases from V and 1 base from J, with 10 bases between. The germline V gene has CDR1 SGDLS and CDR2 YYNGEE. CDR3 sequence: CASSLPGGTDTQYF. The DNA for the CDR3 is TGTGCCAGCAGCCTCCCGGGGGGCACAGATACGCAGTATTTT.

This clone came up a few times. This chain connects TRBV9 to TRBJ2-7; no firm D call. The CDR3 totals 14 residues. V dropped 0 bases and J dropped 3 bases, with 10 bases sitting between them. Germline V gene sequence: CDR1 SGDLS, CDR2 YYNGEE. The CDR3 DNA sequence: TGTGCCAGCAGCGTAGGGGTTCAGGACTACGAGCAGTACTTC. Amino acid sequence: CASSVGVQDYEQYF.

This sequence joins TRBV7-9 and TRBJ1-4, with 8 bases aligning to TRBD1. V lost 4 bases to trimming and J lost 6 bases; unmatched junction nucleotides: 7. CDR3 length: 15 amino acids. Germline V gene data show CDR1 as SEHNR and CDR2 as FQNEAQ (reference sequence). In DNA, the CDR3 is TGTGCCAGCAGCTCTGGACAGGGAGTGGATGAAAAACTGTTTTTT. As protein: CASSSGQGVDEKLFF. Full variable domain (missing parts from reference TRBV7-9 and TRBJ1-4): DTGVSQNPRHKITKRGQNVTFRCDPISEHNRLYWYRQTLGQGPEFLTYFQNEAQLEKSRLLSDRFSAERPKGSFSTLEIQRTEQGDSAMYLCASSSGQGVDEKLFFGSGTQLSVL.

This CDR3 is CASSFWRGGQPLSNYGYTF. In DNA form, the CDR3 reads TGTGCCAGCAGCTTTTGGCGCGGAGGTCAGCCTTTATCTAACTATGGCTACACCTTC. The chain joins TRBV12-1 to TRBJ1-2. TRBV12-1 is described as a pseudogene. The CDR3 is 19 amino acids.

This chain links TRBV5-1 with TRBJ2-7; TRBD2 aligns across 13 bases. V was clipped by 4 bases and J by 3 bases; unmatched bases: 4. The CDR3 runs 15 residues. The germline V gene encodes CDR1 SGHRS and CDR2 YFSETQ. The CDR3 bases are TGCGCCAGCAGCCTGGGGACTAGCGGGATCTACGAGCAGTACTTC. Amino acid sequence: CASSLGTSGIYEQYF.

The V gene is TRBV5-1, the J gene TRBJ1-2, with D possibly matching TRBD1 (5 bases). V lost 0 bases and J 0 bases, leaving 15 bases between the germline ends. CDR1 and CDR2 from the germline V gene are SGHRS and YFSETQ. CDR3 length: 17 amino acids. This chain's CDR3 is CASSLEGYGASNYGYTF. The CDR3 region has the DNA TGCGCCAGCAGCTTGGAAGGGTACGGGGCCTCTAACTATGGCTACACCTTC.

This chain joins TRBV18 and TRBJ2-7; D tentatively reads TRBD1 or TRBD2 (6 bases each). V was shortened by 3 bases and J by 7 bases, with 13 bases between the two germline ends. The germline gives CDR1 KGHSH, CDR2 LQKENI. The CDR3 is 13 residues long. CDR3 coding DNA: TGTGCCAGCTCACCGACCAGGGGAGGAGAGCAGTACTTC. This codes for CASSPTRGGEQYF. Looking up the rest from reference TRBV18 and TRBJ2-7 gives the full variable domain: NAGVMQNPRHLVRRRGQEARLRCSPMKGHSHVYWYRQLPEEGLKFMVYLQKENIIDESGMPKERFSAEFPKEGPSILRIQQVVRGDSAAYFCASSPTRGGEQYFGPGTRLTVT.

The chain has TRBV10-1 and TRBJ1-2; the D gene is possibly TRBD1 (5 bases). The CDR3 is made up of 14 amino acids. Germline V gives CDR1 WNHNN, CDR2 SYGVQD (reference sequence). V shed 2 bases and J shed 1 base, with 8 bases lying between them. The CDR3, as DNA: TGCGCCAGCAGTGAGAGGAGGGGTAACTATGGCTACACCTTC. It specifies CASSERRGNYGYTF.

The chain joins TRBV21-1 to TRBJ2-1; the table's D call TRBD2 went unverified against the DNA. TRBV21-1 is a recognized pseudogene. The CDR3 covers 14 residues. The CDR3 DNA sequence: TGTGCCAGCAGCAAAGATAGCGGGACAGCTGAGCAGTTCTTC. It translates to CASSKDSGTAEQFF.